This TCR beta chain was recovered during a study of identical twins. General observations from the study: Abundant cord blood beta clonotypes carried fewer insertions; memory repertoires showed none.

Template switching supplied a universal primer site; unique molecular identifiers were carried on the cDNA. TCRdb recomputed calls from the 5' RACE reads with MiXCR, one row per CDR3 protein. The data show fewer than 900,000 distinct CDR3 sequences, 15% to 20% seen once. All donors comprised healthy Caucasians. Remarks on this clonotype: Its specificity is unknown.

These same records also appear under a second study, on T cells expressing NK-cell markers. That work contributes: In roughly 6 donors, dominant CD3+CD56+NKG2C+ clones formed about 1.0-8% of CD8+ cells.

The source of this sequence is a woman between 18 and 30 years old in good health. Sequenced material: PBMCs.

The CDR3 region is CSAGGTGSGWDSPLHF. CDR3 bases: TGCAGTGCTGGGGGGACCGGGAGTGGTTGGGATTCACCCCTCCACTTT. This sequence joins TRBV20-1 and TRBJ1-6; D perhaps matches TRBD1 (5 bases). V was trimmed by 5 bases and J by 8 bases, leaving 22 bases between them. The CDR3 runs to 16 residues. Germline loops: CDR1 DFQATT, CDR2 SNEGSKA (reference sequence).